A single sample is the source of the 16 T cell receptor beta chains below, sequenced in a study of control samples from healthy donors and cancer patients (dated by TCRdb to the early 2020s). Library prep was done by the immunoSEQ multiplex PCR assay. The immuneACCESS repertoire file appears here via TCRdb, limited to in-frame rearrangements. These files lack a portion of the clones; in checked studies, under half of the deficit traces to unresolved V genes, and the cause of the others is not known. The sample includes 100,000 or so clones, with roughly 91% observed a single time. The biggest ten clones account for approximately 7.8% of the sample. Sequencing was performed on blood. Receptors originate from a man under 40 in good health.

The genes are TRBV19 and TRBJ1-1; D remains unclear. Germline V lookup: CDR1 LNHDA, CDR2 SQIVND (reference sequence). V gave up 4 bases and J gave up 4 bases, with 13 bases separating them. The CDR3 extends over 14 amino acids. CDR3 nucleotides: TGTGCCAGTAGTAATCGCCCGGCGGGCACTGAAGCTTTCTTT. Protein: CASSNRPAGTEAFF.

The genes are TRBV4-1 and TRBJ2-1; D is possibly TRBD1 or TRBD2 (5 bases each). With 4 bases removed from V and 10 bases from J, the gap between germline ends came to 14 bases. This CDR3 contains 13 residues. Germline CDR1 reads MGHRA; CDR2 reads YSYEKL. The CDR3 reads CASSPAGPGEQFF. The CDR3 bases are TGCGCCAGCAGCCCAGCAGGGCCGGGGGAGCAGTTCTTC.

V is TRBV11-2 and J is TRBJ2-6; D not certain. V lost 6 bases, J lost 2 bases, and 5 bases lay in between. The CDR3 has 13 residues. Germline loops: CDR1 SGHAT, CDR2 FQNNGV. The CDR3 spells CASRQTGANVLTF. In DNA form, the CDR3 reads TGTGCCAGCAGGCAAACTGGGGCCAACGTCCTGACTTTC.

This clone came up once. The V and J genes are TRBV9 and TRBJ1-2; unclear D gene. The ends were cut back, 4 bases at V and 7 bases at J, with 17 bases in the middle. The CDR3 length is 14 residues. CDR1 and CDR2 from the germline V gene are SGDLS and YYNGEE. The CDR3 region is CASSPARERGGYTF. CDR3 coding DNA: TGTGCCAGCAGCCCCGCGAGGGAACGCGGTGGCTACACCTTC.

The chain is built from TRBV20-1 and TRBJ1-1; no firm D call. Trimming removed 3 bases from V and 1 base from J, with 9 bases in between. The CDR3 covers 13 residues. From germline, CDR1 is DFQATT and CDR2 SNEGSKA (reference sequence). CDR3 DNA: TGCAGTGCTAGTGTAGGATGGAACACTGAAGCTTTCTTT. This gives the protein CSASVGWNTEAFF.

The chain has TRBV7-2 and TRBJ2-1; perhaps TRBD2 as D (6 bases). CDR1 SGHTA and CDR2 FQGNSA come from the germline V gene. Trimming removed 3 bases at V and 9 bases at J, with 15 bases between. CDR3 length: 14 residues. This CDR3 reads CASSFRWREGEQFF. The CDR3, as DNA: TGTGCCAGCAGCTTTAGGTGGCGGGAAGGTGAGCAGTTCTTC.

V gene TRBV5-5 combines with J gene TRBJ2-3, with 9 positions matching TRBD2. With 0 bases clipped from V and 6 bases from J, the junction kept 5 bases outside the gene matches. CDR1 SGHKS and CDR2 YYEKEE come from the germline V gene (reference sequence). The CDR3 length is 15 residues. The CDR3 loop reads CASSLAGLAPDTQYF. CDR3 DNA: TGTGCCAGCAGCTTGGCGGGACTAGCCCCCGATACGCAGTATTTT.

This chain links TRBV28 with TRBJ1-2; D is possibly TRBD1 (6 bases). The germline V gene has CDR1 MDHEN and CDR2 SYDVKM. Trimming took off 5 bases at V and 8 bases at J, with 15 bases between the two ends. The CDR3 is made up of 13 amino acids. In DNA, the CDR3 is TGTGCCAGCAGTCTCAACAGGGTCGGAGGCTACACCTTC. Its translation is CASSLNRVGGYTF.

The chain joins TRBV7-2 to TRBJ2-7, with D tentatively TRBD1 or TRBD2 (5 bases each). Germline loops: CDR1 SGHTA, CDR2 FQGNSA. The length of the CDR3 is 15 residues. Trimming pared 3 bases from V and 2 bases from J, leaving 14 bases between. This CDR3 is CASSLGRADAYEQYF. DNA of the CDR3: TGTGCCAGCAGCTTGGGGCGGGCTGACGCCTACGAGCAGTACTTC. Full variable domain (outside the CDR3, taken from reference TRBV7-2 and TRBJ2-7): GAGVSQSPSNKVTEKGKDVELRCDPISGHTALYWYRQSLGQGLEFLIYFQGNSAPDKSGLPSDRFSAERTGGSVSTLTIQRTQQEDSAVYLCASSLGRADAYEQYFGPGTRLTVT.

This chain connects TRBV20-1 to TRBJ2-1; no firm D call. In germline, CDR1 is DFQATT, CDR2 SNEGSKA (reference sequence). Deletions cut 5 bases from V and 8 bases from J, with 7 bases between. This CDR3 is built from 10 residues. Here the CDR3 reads CSAGIDEQFF. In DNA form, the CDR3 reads TGCAGTGCTGGTATTGATGAGCAGTTCTTC.

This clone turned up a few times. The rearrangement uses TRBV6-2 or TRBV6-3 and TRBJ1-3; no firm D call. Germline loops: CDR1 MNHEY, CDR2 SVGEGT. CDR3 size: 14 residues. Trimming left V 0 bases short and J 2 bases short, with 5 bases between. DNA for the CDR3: TGTGCCAGCAGTTACTCCTCGACTGGAAACACCATATATTTT. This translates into CASSYSSTGNTIYF.

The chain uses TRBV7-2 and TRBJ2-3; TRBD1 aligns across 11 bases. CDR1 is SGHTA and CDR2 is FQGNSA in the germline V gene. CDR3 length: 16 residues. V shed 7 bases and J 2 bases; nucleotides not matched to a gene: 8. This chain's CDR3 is CASTTGQGAYTDTQYF. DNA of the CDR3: TGTGCCAGCACAACCGGACAGGGGGCTTACACAGATACGCAGTATTTT. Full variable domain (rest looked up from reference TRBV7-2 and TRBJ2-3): GAGVSQSPSNKVTEKGKDVELRCDPISGHTALYWYRQSLGQGLEFLIYFQGNSAPDKSGLPSDRFSAERTGGSVSTLTIQRTQQEDSAVYLCASTTGQGAYTDTQYFGPGTRLTVL.

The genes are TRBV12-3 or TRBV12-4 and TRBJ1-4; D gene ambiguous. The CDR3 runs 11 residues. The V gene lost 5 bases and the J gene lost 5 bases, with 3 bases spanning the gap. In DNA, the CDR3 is TGTGCCAGCAGTGTGAATGAAAAACTGTTTTTT. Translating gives CASSVNEKLFF.

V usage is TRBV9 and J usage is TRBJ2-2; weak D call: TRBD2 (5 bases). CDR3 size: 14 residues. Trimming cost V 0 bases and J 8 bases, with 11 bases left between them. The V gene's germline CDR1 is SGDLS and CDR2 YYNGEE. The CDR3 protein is CASSVELGRGELFF. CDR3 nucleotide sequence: TGTGCCAGCAGCGTAGAACTAGGCCGTGGGGAGCTGTTTTTT.

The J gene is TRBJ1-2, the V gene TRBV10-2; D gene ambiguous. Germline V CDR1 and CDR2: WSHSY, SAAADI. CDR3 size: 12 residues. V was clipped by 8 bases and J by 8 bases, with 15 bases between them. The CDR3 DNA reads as TGCGCCAGCGGGTCCGGGTTGGACGGCTACACCTTC. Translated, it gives CASGSGLDGYTF.

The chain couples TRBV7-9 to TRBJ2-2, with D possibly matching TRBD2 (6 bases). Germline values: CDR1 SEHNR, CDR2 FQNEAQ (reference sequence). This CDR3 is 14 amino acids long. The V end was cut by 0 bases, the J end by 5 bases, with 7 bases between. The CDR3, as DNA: TGTGCCAGCAGCTTAGCGGGGGGAACCGGGGAGCTGTTTTTT. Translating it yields CASSLAGGTGELFF.